One and the same sample provided the 3 T cell receptor beta chains below, sequenced in a study of beta chain features in type 1 diabetes. No antigen has been assigned to these receptors. The study's findings and limits: Shorter TCRB CDR3s, moderately but significantly so, were found in Type 1 diabetes patients in all four CD4+ subsets.

The isolated RNA, all of it, was reverse transcribed, so expressed TCRB transcripts were what got sequenced. Method: immunoSEQ multiplex PCR; TCRdb's copy keeps in-frame clones and lacks some. The sample yields some 290,000 clones, roughly an eighth seen once. Sequences were obtained from naive CD4+ T cells from blood. The receptors come from a man aged 30-40 years with type 1 diabetes.

The chain uses TRBV2 and TRBJ2-7, with D possibly TRBD2 on 6 matching bases. This CDR3 has 13 residues. From germline, CDR1 is SNHLY and CDR2 FYNNEI. The CDR3: CASSEVPTSSRRV. As DNA, the CDR3 is TGTGCCAGCAGTGAAGTCCCTACTAGCTCCAGGAGGGTC.

This clone was counted between two and nine times. V gene TRBV18 combines with J gene TRBJ2-3; D remains unclear. CDR1 and CDR2 from the germline V gene are KGHSH and LQKENI. The CDR3 loop spans 16 amino acids. V was pared by 2 bases and J by 2 bases, with 14 bases between. CDR3 DNA: TGTGCCAGCTCACCAAGGAGTCCTCACCCCACAGATACGCAGTATTTT. Residues: CASSPRSPHPTDTQYF.

The rearrangement joins TRBV28 to TRBJ2-6; maybe TRBD1 (6 bases). The germline gives CDR1 MDHEN, CDR2 SYDVKM. The CDR3 contains 15 residues. Trimming took 2 bases from V and 4 from J, leaving 9 bases between them. The CDR3 DNA is TGTGCCAGCAGTTTAGGGACATCAGGGGCCAACGTCCTGACTTTC. This codes for CASSLGTSGANVLTF.